Below, one T cell receptor beta chain is given with its context. Antigen unknown. MiXCR was run by TCRdb on the 5' RACE reads, yielding one entry per CDR3 protein. The data hold roughly 54,000 distinct CDR3 sequences, with roughly 15% observed a single time. Trimming stripped 7 bases from V and 1 base from J, with 8 bases between. The V gene's germline CDR1 is DFQATT and CDR2 SNEGSKA (reference sequence). The CDR3 extends over 12 amino acids. Study-level results: Tumor-infiltrating Treg TCR alpha and beta sequences overlapped most with tumor naive CD4+ T cells, then blood naive.

The V and J genes are TRBV20-1 and TRBJ2-1; no firm D call. Sequenced: naive CD4+ T cells sorted from blood. As for subset: naive CD4+ T cells, CD4+CD45RA+CD25-. The origin of this receptor is a female donor with breast cancer. The CDR3 DNA is TGCAGTGGAGAGAAGTCCTACAATGAGCAGTTCTTC. Protein: CSGEKSYNEQFF.